The 30 T cell receptor beta chains presented below share a single source sample, sequenced in a study of T cells in localized non-small cell lung cancer. Assay: immunoSEQ multiplex PCR; the TCRdb copy retains only in-frame clones and omits some. Of approximately 22,000 clones listed, around 90% are singletons. The starting material was peripheral blood, obtained before any cancer treatment. Source of these receptors: a male donor aged 60 or over with stage I squamous cell lung carcinoma.

This rearrangement joins TRBV2 to TRBJ1-3; 9 bases align to TRBD1. Germline lookup yields CDR1 SNHLY and CDR2 FYNNEI. This CDR3 has 14 amino acids. The J segment lost 2 bases and the V segment lost 4 bases, leaving 0 bases of the junction unmatched. The DNA of the CDR3 is TGTGCCAGCAGTGGGGACAGGGCTGGAAACACCATATATTTT. Amino acids: CASSGDRAGNTIYF.

The V gene is TRBV5-1, the J gene TRBJ2-6; a weak D match, TRBD1 (5 bases). V lost 0 bases, J lost 12 bases, and 10 bases lay in between. Germline loops: CDR1 SGHRS, CDR2 YFSETQ. This CDR3 is built from 13 residues. CDR3 amino acids: CASSLDRFGVLTF. For the CDR3, the DNA is TGCGCCAGCAGCTTGGACAGGTTCGGCGTCCTGACTTTC.

The chain links TRBV5-1 to TRBJ2-6; 12 bases are shared with TRBD1. The V segment lost 2 bases and the J segment 2 bases; nucleotides outside the gene matches: 8. Germline values: CDR1 SGHRS, CDR2 YFSETQ. The CDR3 is made up of 19 amino acids. Here the CDR3 DNA reads TGCGCCAGCAGCTTCAGAGGGGGGACAGGGGGCCCTGGGGCCAACGTCCTGACTTTC. The encoded protein is CASSFRGGTGGPGANVLTF.

The chain has TRBV15 and TRBJ2-1; D is perhaps TRBD2 (5 bases). Trimming took off 2 bases at V and 0 bases at J, with 17 bases between the two ends. The CDR3 extends over 18 amino acids. Germline V gene data show CDR1 as LNHNV and CDR2 as YYDKDF (reference sequence). The CDR3 DNA sequence: TGTGCCACCAGCAGACCGGGATTAGGCGGAGGCTCCTACAATGAGCAGTTCTTC. Its protein is CATSRPGLGGGSYNEQFF.

This CDR3 reads CASSFDSLGNQPQHF. The CDR3 DNA reads TGTGCCAGCAGCTTCGACAGTCTCGGCAATCAGCCCCAGCATTTT. V and J are TRBV7-8 and TRBJ1-5, with D perhaps TRBD1 (5 bases). CDR1 is SGHVS, CDR2 FQNEAQ, per germline. CDR3 length equals 15 residues. V was cut by 3 bases and J by 2 bases, with 11 bases left in between.

This clone was found a few times. The gene calls are TRBV19 and TRBJ1-2; D is possibly TRBD1 (5 bases). There are 13 residues in the CDR3. The germline gives CDR1 LNHDA, CDR2 SQIVND (reference sequence). Trimming took off 5 bases at V and 4 bases at J, with 11 bases between the two ends. The CDR3 DNA follows: TGTGCCAGTAGTCCGGGGGGACTCTATGGCTACACCTTC. It codes for CASSPGGLYGYTF.

This chain links TRBV19 with TRBJ1-6; TRBD1 matches 8 bases. Per the germline V gene, CDR1 is LNHDA and CDR2 is SQIVND (reference sequence). The V gene end was trimmed by 7 bases and the J gene end by 0 bases; junction bases not matched to a gene: 5. CDR3 length: 16 residues. This CDR3 reads CASKRDRSSYNSPLHF. The CDR3 DNA sequence: TGTGCCAGTAAACGGGACAGGAGCTCCTATAATTCACCCCTCCACTTT.

This chain links TRBV4-1 with TRBJ1-3, with D perhaps matching TRBD1 (5 bases). The CDR3 is made up of 19 amino acids. Per the germline V gene, CDR1 is MGHRA and CDR2 is YSYEKL. Trimming took off 3 bases at V and 0 bases at J, with 21 bases between the two ends. The CDR3 loop is CASSHSFLGDPGSGNTIYF. CDR3 nucleotide sequence: TGCGCCAGCAGCCATTCTTTTTTGGGGGACCCTGGCTCTGGAAACACCATATATTTT.

V gene TRBV19 combines with J gene TRBJ1-5; TRBD1 matches at 9 bases. This CDR3 is built from 18 residues. J lost 2 bases, V lost 5 bases, and 13 bases had no gene match. Germline-derived CDR1 and CDR2 are LNHDA and SQIVND (reference sequence). This chain's CDR3 is CASSLPGTGTMGNQPQHF. Here the CDR3 DNA reads TGTGCCAGTAGTCTACCCGGGACAGGGACGATGGGCAATCAGCCCCAGCATTTT.

V gene TRBV5-1 combines with J gene TRBJ1-3, with D uncertain. V lost 0 bases to trimming and J lost 8 bases, with 12 bases between them. This CDR3 is built from 14 residues. Germline loops: CDR1 SGHRS, CDR2 YFSETQ. CDR3 coding DNA: TGCGCCAGCAGCTTGGTTGGGAGTCAGGACACCATATATTTT. As protein: CASSLVGSQDTIYF.

The chain couples TRBV28 to TRBJ1-3, with 10 bases fitting TRBD1. The J segment lost 5 bases and the V segment lost 4 bases, leaving 5 bases of the junction unmatched. Germline CDR1 is MDHEN and CDR2 is SYDVKM. The CDR3 has 15 residues. Written as DNA, the CDR3 is TGTGCCAGCAGTTCGGTGACAGGGGGCAGAAACACCATATATTTT. Its translation is CASSSVTGGRNTIYF. Supplemented by reference TRBV28 and TRBJ1-3, the full variable domain reads DVKVTQSSRYLVKRTGEKVFLECVQDMDHENMFWYRQDPGLGLRLIYFSYDVKMKEKGDIPEGYSVSREKKERFSLILESASTNQTSMYLCASSSVTGGRNTIYFGEGSWLTVV.

Note on this clone: The same CDR3 arises from other DNA sequences in this sample as well. This chain links TRBV5-1 with TRBJ1-1; no firm D call. Germline V lookup: CDR1 SGHRS, CDR2 YFSETQ. Trimming removed 0 bases at V and 0 bases at J, with 3 bases between. The CDR3 contains 13 residues. The CDR3 here is CASSLGLNTEAFF. Written as DNA, the CDR3 is TGCGCCAGCAGCTTGGGCCTGAACACTGAAGCTTTCTTT.

The rearrangement links TRBV7-2 to TRBJ1-2; 8 nucleotides match TRBD1. V was pared by 5 bases and J by 2 bases, with 10 bases of the junction left unmatched. The CDR3 is 16 amino acids. Germline-derived CDR1 and CDR2 are SGHTA and FQGNSA. The CDR3 DNA is TGTGCCAGCAGCAGTCAGGGGGCGCCTCCAAACTATGGCTACACCTTC. Translation gives CASSSQGAPPNYGYTF.

DNA for the CDR3: TGTGCCAGCAGCCAAGTAGGAGGGGGTAATGAAAAACTGTTTTTT. Protein: CASSQVGGGNEKLFF. V and J are TRBV4-2 and TRBJ1-4; weak D call: TRBD1 (6 bases). V was trimmed by 1 base and J by 4 bases, leaving 10 bases between them. This CDR3 has 15 amino acids. CDR1 is LGHNA, CDR2 YNFKEQ, per germline.

The V and J genes are TRBV30 and TRBJ1-1, with D perhaps matching TRBD1 (6 bases). In germline, CDR1 is GTSNPN, CDR2 SVGIG (reference sequence). Trimming took off 1 base at V and 8 bases at J, with 11 bases between the two ends. The CDR3 has 12 residues. CDR3 nucleotide sequence: TGTGCCTGGAGTGGGGGGGGCTTCGAAGCTTTCTTT. This codes for CAWSGGGFEAFF. Variable domain in full (rest from reference TRBV30 and TRBJ1-1): SQTIHQWPATLVQPVGSPLSLECTVEGTSNPNLYWYRQAAGRGLQLLFYSVGIGQISSEVPQNLSASRPQDRQFILSSKKLLLSDSGFYLCAWSGGGFEAFFGQGTRLTVV.

V and J are TRBV19 and TRBJ2-1; D is unresolved. Germline V gene sequence: CDR1 LNHDA, CDR2 SQIVND (reference sequence). Trimming stripped 1 base from V and 7 bases from J, with 5 bases between. The CDR3 has 12 residues. CDR3 sequence reads: CASSIGDNEQFF. The CDR3 DNA reads as TGTGCCAGTAGTATAGGTGATAATGAGCAGTTCTTC.

On this clone itself: Other nucleotide sequences in the sample specify the same CDR3. The genes are TRBV30 and TRBJ1-2; 7 positions agree with TRBD1. The CDR3 spans 12 residues. The germline CDR1 and CDR2 sequences are GTSNPN and SVGIG (reference sequence). With 8 bases clipped from V and 4 bases from J, the junction kept 7 bases outside the gene matches. The CDR3 is CAQARQGYGYTF. CDR3 DNA: TGTGCCCAAGCGAGACAGGGCTATGGCTACACCTTC. Based on the CDR3 plus reference TRBV30 and TRBJ1-2, the full variable domain is SQTIHQWPATLVQPVGSPLSLECTVEGTSNPNLYWYRQAAGRGLQLLFYSVGIGQISSEVPQNLSASRPQDRQFILSSKKLLLSDSGFYLCAQARQGYGYTFGSGTRLTVV.

CDR3 loop: CASSYWQGSEGYTF. The CDR3 region has the DNA TGTGCCAGCAGTTACTGGCAGGGGTCGGAAGGCTACACCTTC. This rearrangement joins TRBV6-5 to TRBJ1-2, with D perhaps matching TRBD1 (6 bases). Germline assignment: CDR1 MNHEY and CDR2 SVGAGI. V lost 1 base and J 8 bases, leaving 14 bases between the germline ends. CDR3 size: 14 residues.

J is TRBJ2-5 and V is TRBV30, with D unresolved. The V end lost 2 bases, the J end lost 4 bases, and 2 bases lay between the germline ends. The CDR3 runs 10 residues. Germline lookup yields CDR1 GTSNPN and CDR2 SVGIG (reference sequence). CDR3 bases: TGTGCCTGGAGTTTAGAGACCCAGTACTTC. Protein sequence: CAWSLETQYF.

This chain joins TRBV6-1 and TRBJ1-4; TRBD1 might be the D (6 bases). Germline-derived CDR1 and CDR2 are MNHNS and SASEGT. The CDR3 runs 15 residues. Trimming stripped 5 bases from V and 3 bases from J, with 13 bases between. DNA for the CDR3: TGTGCCAGCAGTTCCCGAGGGGGGGCTAATGAAAAACTGTTTTTT. This gives the protein CASSSRGGANEKLFF.

Written as DNA, the CDR3 is TGTGCCAGCAGCCCCTTTGGGGAGACCCAGTACTTC. Translating gives CASSPFGETQYF. The chain has TRBV7-9 and TRBJ2-5, with D unresolved. The CDR3 runs 12 residues. Per germline, CDR1 SEHNR and CDR2 FQNEAQ (reference sequence). V shed 5 bases and J shed 5 bases, with 9 bases lying between them.

The V and J genes are TRBV19 and TRBJ2-2, with unresolved D. This CDR3 has 13 residues. V lost 3 bases, J lost 1 base, and 3 bases lay in between. Germline V gives CDR1 LNHDA, CDR2 SQIVND (reference sequence). CDR3: CASSIGNTGELFF. Written as DNA, the CDR3 is TGTGCCAGTAGTATTGGGAACACCGGGGAGCTGTTTTTT. Looking up the rest from reference TRBV19 and TRBJ2-2 gives the full variable domain: DGGITQSPKYLFRKEGQNVTLSCEQNLNHDAMYWYRQDPGQGLRLIYYSQIVNDFQKGDIAEGYSVSREKKESFPLTVTSAQKNPTAFYLCASSIGNTGELFFGEGSRLTVL.

The J gene is TRBJ1-6, the V gene TRBV29-1, with TRBD1 identical over 8 bases. After removal of 6 bases from V and 8 bases from J, the junction contained 9 bases not matched to a gene. This CDR3 is 14 amino acids long. Per the germline V gene, CDR1 is SQVTM and CDR2 is ANQGSEA. The CDR3, as DNA: TGCAGCGTCCGTTCAGGGGGCGCGTATTCACCCCTCCACTTT. It specifies CSVRSGGAYSPLHF.

The rearrangement uses TRBV5-1 and TRBJ2-1; 13 bases fit TRBD2. The CDR3 length is 14 residues. Unmatched junction bases numbered 4, after V lost 3 bases and J lost 10 bases. Germline lookup yields CDR1 SGHRS and CDR2 YFSETQ. CDR3: CASSSTSGGLEQFF. CDR3 bases: TGCGCCAGCAGCTCGACTAGCGGGGGGCTGGAGCAGTTCTTC.

This rearrangement joins TRBV27 to TRBJ1-4; 8 bases agree with TRBD1. The CDR3 loop spans 16 amino acids. With V trimmed by 5 bases and J by 3 bases, 8 bases remained unmatched. The germline CDR1 and CDR2 sequences are MNHEY and SMNVEV (reference sequence). The CDR3 region is CASSAGTGFANEKLFF. In DNA, the CDR3 is TGTGCCAGCAGTGCCGGGACAGGTTTTGCTAATGAAAAACTGTTTTTT. The entire variable domain, with the rest obtained from reference TRBV27 and TRBJ1-4, is as follows: EAQVTQNPRYLITVTGKKLTVTCSQNMNHEYMSWYRQDPGLGLRQIYYSMNVEVTDKGDVPEGYKVSRKEKRNFPLILESPSPNQTSLYFCASSAGTGFANEKLFFGSGTQLSVL.

The rearrangement uses TRBV9 and TRBJ1-2; TRBD1 aligns across 10 bases. Germline V gene sequence: CDR1 SGDLS, CDR2 YYNGEE. The CDR3 extends over 21 amino acids. Trimming cost V 4 bases and J 1 base; bases outside gene matches: 22. DNA for the CDR3: TGTGCCAGCAGCTTACCCTTAGGCTCGGGGACAGGGGACGGAAGTAACTATGGCTACACCTTC. Translation: CASSLPLGSGTGDGSNYGYTF.

V is TRBV6-1 and J is TRBJ1-6; D is undetermined. The CDR3 runs to 13 residues. The germline V and J ends were trimmed by 3 bases and 4 bases, with 4 bases remaining between them. Germline CDR1 and CDR2: MNHNS and SASEGT. The chain's CDR3 is CASSDSYNSPLHF. The CDR3 DNA sequence: TGTGCCAGCAGTGACAGTTATAATTCACCCCTCCACTTT.

V usage is TRBV9 and J usage is TRBJ1-3; 7 nucleotides align to TRBD1. CDR3 length equals 14 residues. The germline gives CDR1 SGDLS, CDR2 YYNGEE. V was pared by 3 bases and J by 4 bases, with 4 bases of the junction left unmatched. The CDR3 DNA is TGTGCCAGCAGCGGTACGACAGGGGGAAACACCATATATTTT. The encoded protein is CASSGTTGGNTIYF.

The V and J genes are TRBV7-2 and TRBJ1-5; no clear D. This CDR3 has 14 residues. With 2 bases removed from V and 11 bases from J, the gap between germline ends came to 16 bases. Germline lookup yields CDR1 SGHTA and CDR2 FQGNSA. CDR3 loop: CASSLRAPTAAQHF. The CDR3 DNA reads as TGTGCCAGCAGCTTAAGGGCACCCACCGCAGCCCAGCATTTT.

The CDR3 DNA sequence: TGTGCCAGCTCACCAGGAGCAGGGGACAAAGATGAAAAACTGTTTTTT. Protein sequence: CASSPGAGDKDEKLFF. The V gene is TRBV18, the J gene TRBJ1-4, with a possible D match to TRBD1 (6 bases). CDR1 KGHSH and CDR2 LQKENI come from the germline V gene. V shed 2 bases and J shed 6 bases, with 16 bases lying between them. The CDR3 is 16 residues long.